Listed below are T cell receptor beta chains from one sample, sequenced in a study of T cells in Graves' hyperthyroidism and ophthalmopathy. From the multiplex PCR reads, TCRdb called clonotypes with MiXCR, one entry per CDR3 protein. Of 300,000 to 350,000 distinct CDR3 sequences listed, around 23% are singletons. Material: blood. The receptors come from a woman in her 50s with Graves' hyperthyroidism. Each CDR3 is given with its conserved first and last residue. D genes are given only for firm matches. Clone sizes are given selectively: once, few, many, or a class where the clone is expanded.

TRBJ1-4,TRBD1,few,TRBV4-1,CASSRNPGQGNEKLFF,TGCGCCAGCAGCCGCAATCCGGGACAGGGAAATGAAAAACTGTTTTTT
TRBJ1-1,.,many,TRBV3-1,CASSSNMNTEAFF,TGTGCCAGCAGCTCTAACATGAACACTGAAGCTTTCTTT
TRBJ2-7,TRBD2,few,TRBV27,CASSLLDLAGGRYEQYF,TGTGCCAGCAGTTTGCTCGACCTAGCGGGAGGGCGGTACGAGCAGTACTTC
TRBJ2-1,TRBD2,many,TRBV15,CATSRGLAERNNEQFF,TGTGCCACCAGCAGGGGACTAGCGGAGCGCAACAATGAGCAGTTCTTC
TRBJ2-5,TRBD2,many,TRBV20-1,CSADSSGAGETQYF,TGCAGTGCCGACAGTAGCGGGGCTGGGGAGACCCAGTACTTC
TRBJ2-1,TRBD1,.,TRBV7-2,CASSKGAYNEQFF,TGTGCCAGCAGCAAGGGGGCTTACAATGAGCAGTTCTTC
TRBJ2-7,.,many,TRBV5-1,CASSLLPGAHGVDEQYF,TGCGCCAGCAGCTTGTTGCCAGGGGCCCACGGGGTGGACGAGCAGTACTTC
TRBJ2-1,TRBD2,many,TRBV3-1,CASSRTSGGIAYNEQFF,TGTGCCAGCAGCCGGACTAGCGGGGGAATCGCCTACAATGAGCAGTTCTTC
TRBJ2-6,TRBD2,many,TRBV6-2/TRBV6-3,CASSPRRGLAFSGANVLTF,TGTGCCAGCAGTCCCCGGCGAGGACTAGCGTTTTCTGGGGCCAACGTCCTGACTTTC
TRBJ2-7,.,many,TRBV12-3/TRBV12-4,CASSLGTLEQYF,TGTGCCAGCAGTTTGGGGACCCTGGAGCAGTACTTC
TRBJ2-7,.,few,TRBV14,CASSLWGEQYF,TGTGCCAGCAGCCTCTGGGGCGAGCAGTACTTC
TRBJ1-2,TRBD1,.,TRBV29-1,CSVSGQGDYGYTF,TGCAGCGTTTCCGGACAGGGTGACTATGGCTACACCTTC
TRBJ2-7,.,many,TRBV20-1,CSARVRQNYEQYF,TGCAGTGCTAGAGTTAGACAGAACTACGAGCAGTACTTC
TRBJ2-1,TRBD2,.,TRBV7-3,CASSLRPGLAGGADEQFF,TGTGCCAGCAGCTTAAGGCCGGGACTAGCGGGAGGGGCGGATGAGCAGTTCTTC
TRBJ2-3,TRBD2,many,TRBV7-6,CASSRGAGADTQYF,TGTGCCAGCAGCCGTGGGGCGGGAGCAGATACGCAGTATTTT
TRBJ1-2,TRBD1,many,TRBV28,CASSSQGADYGYTF,TGTGCCAGCAGTTCACAGGGGGCTGATTATGGCTACACCTTC
TRBJ2-7,TRBD1,.,TRBV27,CASSRPGQGFEQYF,TGTGCCAGCAGCCGACCGGGACAGGGGTTCGAGCAGTACTTC
TRBJ1-3,.,many,TRBV2,CASSESGNTIYF,TGTGCCAGCAGTGAGAGTGGAAACACCATATATTTT
TRBJ2-7,TRBD2,.,TRBV28,CASSLALAGVDEQYF,TGTGCCAGCAGTTTAGCACTAGCGGGAGTGGACGAGCAGTACTTC
TRBJ1-1,.,many,TRBV5-1,CASRRDERGTEAFF,TGCGCCAGCCGCCGGGACGAAAGGGGCACTGAAGCTTTCTTT
TRBJ1-2,.,.,TRBV3-1,CASRQVTLRGYTF,TGTGCCAGCAGACAAGTTACCTTGCGTGGCTACACCTTC
TRBJ1-5,TRBD1,.,TRBV24-1,CATSDHRGHQPQHF,TGTGCCACCAGTGACCACAGGGGGCATCAGCCCCAGCATTTT
TRBJ1-2,.,many,TRBV7-3,CASSFDDGSGYTF,TGTGCCAGCAGCTTCGACGATGGGTCTGGCTACACCTTC
TRBJ1-6,TRBD1,many,TRBV3-1,CASSQDLGTGNNSPLHF,TGTGCCAGCAGCCAAGATCTAGGGACAGGGAATAATTCACCCCTCCACTTT
TRBJ1-2,.,many,TRBV5-6,CASSLGRQSYGYTF,TGTGCCAGCAGCTTGGGCAGACAGAGCTATGGCTACACCTTC
TRBJ1-4,.,many,TRBV28,CASSYGNEKLFF,TGTGCCAGCAGTTATGGTAATGAAAAACTGTTTTTT
TRBJ2-2,TRBD2,many,TRBV12-3/TRBV12-4,CASSLTSGGPNTGELFF,TGTGCCAGCAGCCTTACTAGCGGGGGGCCGAACACCGGGGAGCTGTTTTTT
TRBJ1-4,.,few,TRBV9,CASSPTAGAATNEKLFF,TGTGCCAGCAGCCCGACGGCGGGGGCTGCAACTAATGAAAAACTGTTTTTT
TRBJ2-1,.,.,TRBV20-1,CSARDPPTSKGQFF,TGCAGTGCTAGAGATCCCCCCACTAGTAAGGGTCAGTTCTTC
TRBJ2-3,TRBD2,.,TRBV10-3,CAIRGAGGWDTQYF,TGTGCCATCCGGGGAGCGGGAGGATGGGATACGCAGTATTTT
TRBJ1-1,.,few,TRBV20-1,CSAPSGIHTEAFF,TGCAGTGCGCCCTCAGGGATTCACACTGAAGCTTTCTTT
TRBJ1-5,.,.,TRBV3-1,CASSQSVGQPQHF,TGTGCCAGCAGCCAATCGGTTGGCCAGCCCCAGCATTTT
TRBJ1-2,.,few,TRBV6-1,CASLSSGYTF,TGTGCCAGCTTGTCAAGTGGCTACACCTTC
TRBJ2-2,TRBD1,few,TRBV4-1,CASKATGSGELFF,TGCGCCAGCAAAGCGACAGGGTCGGGGGAGCTGTTTTTT
TRBJ2-5,TRBD1,many,TRBV2,CASPKDRGRRETQYF,TGTGCCAGCCCTAAGGACAGGGGGCGACGAGAGACCCAGTACTTC
TRBJ2-2,.,many,TRBV7-8,CASSLAGTTGELFF,TGTGCCAGCAGCTTAGCTGGGACCACCGGGGAGCTGTTTTTT
TRBJ1-2,.,many,TRBV20-1,CSATNRVGGYTF,TGCAGTGCTACAAACAGGGTCGGGGGCTACACCTTC
TRBJ1-5,.,.,TRBV12-3/TRBV12-4,CASSLAGRSYQPQHF,TGTGCCAGCAGTTTAGCGGGGAGGAGTTATCAGCCCCAGCATTTT
TRBJ2-2,.,.,TRBV11-2,CASSLRGVKGQYTGELFF,TGTGCCAGCAGCTTAAGGGGGGTAAAAGGACAGTATACCGGGGAGCTGTTTTTT
TRBJ1-1,.,few,TRBV7-3,CASSGQVNTEAFF,TGTGCCAGCTCCGGACAAGTGAACACTGAGGCTTTCTTT
TRBJ2-3,TRBD2,.,TRBV25-1,CASSSGLAGLTDTQYF,TGTGCCAGCAGCTCCGGACTAGCGGGACTCACAGATACGCAGTATTTT
TRBJ2-1,TRBD2,few,TRBV19,CASSIGTSGTNGQFF,TGTGCCAGTAGTATCGGGACTAGCGGGACAAATGGGCAGTTCTTC
TRBJ2-2,TRBD2,.,TRBV20-1,CSATRLAVSNTGELFF,TGCAGTGCTACTAGACTAGCCGTTTCGAACACCGGGGAGCTGTTTTTT
TRBJ1-6,TRBD1,.,TRBV28,CASGQGVQYNSPLHF,TGTGCCAGCGGACAGGGGGTTCAGTATAATTCACCCCTCCACTTT
TRBJ2-1,.,many,TRBV6-1,CASSTREGYNEQFF,TGTGCCAGCAGTACCCGGGAAGGTTACAATGAGCAGTTCTTC
TRBJ1-5,.,.,TRBV18,CASSLAAYQPQHF,TGTGCCAGCTCACTAGCAGCCTATCAGCCCCAGCATTTT
TRBJ2-3,TRBD1,.,TRBV6-1,CASRHRQGSTDTQYF,TGTGCCAGCAGGCACCGACAGGGGAGCACAGATACGCAGTATTTT
TRBJ2-4,TRBD1,few,TRBV19,CASSIRTGVDLQYF,TGTGCCAGTAGTATTCGGACAGGGGTGGACCTTCAGTACTTC